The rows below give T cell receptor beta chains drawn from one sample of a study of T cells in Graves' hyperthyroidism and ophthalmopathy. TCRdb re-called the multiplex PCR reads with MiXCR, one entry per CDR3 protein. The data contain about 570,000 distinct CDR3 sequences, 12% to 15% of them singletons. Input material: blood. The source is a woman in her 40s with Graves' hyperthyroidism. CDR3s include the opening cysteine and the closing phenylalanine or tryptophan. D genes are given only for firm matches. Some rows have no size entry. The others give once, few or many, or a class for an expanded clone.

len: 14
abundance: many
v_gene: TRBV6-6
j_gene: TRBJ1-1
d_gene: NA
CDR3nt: TGTGCCAGCAGTTACAGGAACTGGGACACTGAAGCTTTCTTT
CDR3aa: CASSYRNWDTEAFF

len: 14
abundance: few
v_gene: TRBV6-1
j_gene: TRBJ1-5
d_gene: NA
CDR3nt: TGTGCCAGCAGTGAAGCGGTCCGTATCTCGTCCCAGCATTTT
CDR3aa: CASSEAVRISSQHF

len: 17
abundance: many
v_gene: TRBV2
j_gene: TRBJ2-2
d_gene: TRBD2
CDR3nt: TGTGCCAGCAGTGGTAGCGGGAGGGCAACGGACACCGGGGAGCTGTTTTTT
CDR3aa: CASSGSGRATDTGELFF

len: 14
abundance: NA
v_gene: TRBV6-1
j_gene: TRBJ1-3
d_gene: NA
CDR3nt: TGTGCCAGCACCGGAGACAGGCCAGGAAACACCATATATTTT
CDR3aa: CASTGDRPGNTIYF

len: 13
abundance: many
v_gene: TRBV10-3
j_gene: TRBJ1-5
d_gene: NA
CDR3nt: TGTGCCATCTCCCGGGAGGTGGATCAGCCCCAGCATTTT
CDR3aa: CAISREVDQPQHF

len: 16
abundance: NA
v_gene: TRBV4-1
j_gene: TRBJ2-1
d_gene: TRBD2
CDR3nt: TGCGCCAGCAGCCACCCAGCGGGAGGGCCAAGCTATGAGCAGTTCTTC
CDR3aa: CASSHPAGGPSYEQFF

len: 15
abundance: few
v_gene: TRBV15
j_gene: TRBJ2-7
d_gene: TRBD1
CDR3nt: TGTGCCACCAGCAGAGGGGACAGGGGTCCTTACGAGCAGTACTTC
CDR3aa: CATSRGDRGPYEQYF

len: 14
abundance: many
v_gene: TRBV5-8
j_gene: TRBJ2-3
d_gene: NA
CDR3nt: TGTGCCAGCAGCTTGGGGGGTGACACAGATACGCAGTATTTT
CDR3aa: CASSLGGDTDTQYF

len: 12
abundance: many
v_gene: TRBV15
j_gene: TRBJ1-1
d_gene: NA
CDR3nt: TGTGCCACCAGCAGAGGCGGAACTGAAGCTTTCTTT
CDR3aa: CATSRGGTEAFF

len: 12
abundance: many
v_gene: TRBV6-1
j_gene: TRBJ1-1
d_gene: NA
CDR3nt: TGTGCCAGCAGTTGGGGGAGTACTGAAGCTTTCTTT
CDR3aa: CASSWGSTEAFF

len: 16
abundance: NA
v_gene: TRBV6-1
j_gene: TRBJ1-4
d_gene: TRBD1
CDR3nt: TGTGCCAGCAGGCCGGGACAGGGACCTACTAATGAAAAACTGTTTTTT
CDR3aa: CASRPGQGPTNEKLFF

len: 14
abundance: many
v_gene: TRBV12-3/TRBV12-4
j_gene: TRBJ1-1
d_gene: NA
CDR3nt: TGTGCCAGCAGTTTCAGTCCTGTGGGTACTGAAGCTTTCTTT
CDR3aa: CASSFSPVGTEAFF

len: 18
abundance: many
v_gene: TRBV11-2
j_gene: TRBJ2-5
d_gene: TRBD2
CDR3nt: TGTGCCAGCAGCTTAGGACTAGCGGGAGAAAGGCCTTCGGAGACCCAGTACTTC
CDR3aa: CASSLGLAGERPSETQYF

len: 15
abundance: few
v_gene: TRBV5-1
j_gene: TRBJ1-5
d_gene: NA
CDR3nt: TGCGCCAGCAGCTTGGCCGGGGGGGAATATCAGCCCCAGCATTTT
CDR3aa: CASSLAGGEYQPQHF

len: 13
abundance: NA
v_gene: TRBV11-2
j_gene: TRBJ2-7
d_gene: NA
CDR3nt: TGTGCCAGCAGCCTACCCTTGGGCTACGAGCAGTACTTC
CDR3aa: CASSLPLGYEQYF

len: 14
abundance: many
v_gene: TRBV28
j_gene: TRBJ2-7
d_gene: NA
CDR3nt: TGTGCCAGCAGTTTACCCTCGGACGGCTACGAGCAGTACTTC
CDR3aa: CASSLPSDGYEQYF

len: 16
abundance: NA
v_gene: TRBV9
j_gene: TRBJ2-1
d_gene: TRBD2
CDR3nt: TGTGCCAGCAGCGCACTAGCGGGAGGAACCTACAATGAGCAGTTCTTC
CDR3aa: CASSALAGGTYNEQFF

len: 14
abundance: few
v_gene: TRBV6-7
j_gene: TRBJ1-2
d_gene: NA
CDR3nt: TGTGCCAGCAGTTACTCGAGAACGGGGACTGGCTACACCTTC
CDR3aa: CASSYSRTGTGYTF

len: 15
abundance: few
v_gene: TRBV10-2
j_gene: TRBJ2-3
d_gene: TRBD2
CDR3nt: TGCGCCAGCAGTTCGAGGGAGGGCGGCACAGATACGCAGTATTTT
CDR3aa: CASSSREGGTDTQYF

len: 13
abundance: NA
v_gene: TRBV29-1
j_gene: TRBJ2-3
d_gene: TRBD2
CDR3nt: TGCAGCGTTGAGTCACTAGCGACAGATACGCAGTATTTT
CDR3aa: CSVESLATDTQYF

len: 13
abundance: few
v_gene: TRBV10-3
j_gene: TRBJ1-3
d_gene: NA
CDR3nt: TGTGCCACCGAGGAGCTTACTGGAAACACCATATATTTT
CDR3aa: CATEELTGNTIYF

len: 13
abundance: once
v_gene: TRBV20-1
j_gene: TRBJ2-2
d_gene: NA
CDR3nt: TGCAGTGCCGAGGAAAGGAACACCGGGGAGCTGTTTTTT
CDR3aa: CSAEERNTGELFF

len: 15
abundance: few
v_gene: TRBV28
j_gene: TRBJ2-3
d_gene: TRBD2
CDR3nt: TGTGCCAGCAGCCGGGGGGGGGGCGGCCCAGATACGCAGTATTTT
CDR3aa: CASSRGGGGPDTQYF

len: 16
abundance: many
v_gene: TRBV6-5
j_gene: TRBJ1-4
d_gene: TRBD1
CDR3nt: TGTGCCAGCAGTTCAAACAGGGGAGGTCAGGGTGAAAAACTGTTTTTT
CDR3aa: CASSSNRGGQGEKLFF

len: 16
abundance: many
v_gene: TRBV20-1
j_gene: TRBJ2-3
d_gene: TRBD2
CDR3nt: TGCAGTGCTACCTACCATAGCGGGAGGGCCGTGTGGACGCAGTATTTT
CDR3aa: CSATYHSGRAVWTQYF

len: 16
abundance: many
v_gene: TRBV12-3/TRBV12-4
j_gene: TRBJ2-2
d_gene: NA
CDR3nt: TGTGCCAGCAGTCCCCCTGGGGGAGGAAGGTCTGGGGAGCTGTTTTTT
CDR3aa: CASSPPGGGRSGELFF

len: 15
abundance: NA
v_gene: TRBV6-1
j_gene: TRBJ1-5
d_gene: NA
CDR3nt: TGTGCCAGCAGTTCCGGAGGGGGTGGTCATCAGCCCCAGCATTTT
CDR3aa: CASSSGGGGHQPQHF

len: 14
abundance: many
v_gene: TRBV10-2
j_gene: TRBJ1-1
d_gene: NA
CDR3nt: TGCGCCAGCAGTCCGGGAAGGTCAAACACTGAAGCTTTCTTT
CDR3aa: CASSPGRSNTEAFF

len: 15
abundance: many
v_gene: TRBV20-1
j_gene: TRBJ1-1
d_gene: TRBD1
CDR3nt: TGCAGTGCTAGGGAATACAGGGGCTTTGGCACTGAAGCTTTCTTT
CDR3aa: CSAREYRGFGTEAFF

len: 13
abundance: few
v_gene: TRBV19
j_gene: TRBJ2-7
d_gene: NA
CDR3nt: TGTGCCAGTAGCCAAGCCTCTACCTACGAGCAGTACTTC
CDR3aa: CASSQASTYEQYF

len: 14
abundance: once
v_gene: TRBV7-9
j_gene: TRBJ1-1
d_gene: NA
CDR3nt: TGTGCCAGCAGCAGGGGGACCACAATTGCAGGGGCTTTCTTT
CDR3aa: CASSRGTTIAGAFF

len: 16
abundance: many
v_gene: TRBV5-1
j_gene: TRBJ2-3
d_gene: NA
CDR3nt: TGCGCCAGCAGGTCCCAACAGGCTTTTAGCACAGATACGCAGTATTTT
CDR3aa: CASRSQQAFSTDTQYF

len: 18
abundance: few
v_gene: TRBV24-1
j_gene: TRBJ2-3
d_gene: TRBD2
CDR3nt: TGTGCCACCAGTGATTCCTCATTTAGCGGGAGTGGGCCAGATACGCAGTATTTT
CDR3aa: CATSDSSFSGSGPDTQYF

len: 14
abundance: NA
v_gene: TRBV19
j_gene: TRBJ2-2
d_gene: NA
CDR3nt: TGTGCCAGTAGGATGACCCATGGGTCCGGGGAGCTGTTTTTT
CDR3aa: CASRMTHGSGELFF

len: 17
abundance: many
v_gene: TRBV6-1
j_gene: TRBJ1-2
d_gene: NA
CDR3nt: TGTGCCAGCACCACATACCGGGACCGAATTATGAACTATGGCTACACCTTC
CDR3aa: CASTTYRDRIMNYGYTF

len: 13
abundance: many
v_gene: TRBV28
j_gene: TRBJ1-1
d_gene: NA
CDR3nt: TGTGCCAGCACCTTTGGCAGCGGTACTGAAGCTTTCTTT
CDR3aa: CASTFGSGTEAFF

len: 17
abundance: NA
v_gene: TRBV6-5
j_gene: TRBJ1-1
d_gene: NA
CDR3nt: TGTGCCAGCAGTTACACCCTCGGGGCGGGAGAGAACACTGAAGCTTTCTTT
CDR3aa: CASSYTLGAGENTEAFF

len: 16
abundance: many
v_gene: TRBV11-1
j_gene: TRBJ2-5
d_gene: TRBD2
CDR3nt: TGTGCCAGCAGCTCGACTAGCGGGAGGAACCAAGAGACCCAGTACTTC
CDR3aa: CASSSTSGRNQETQYF

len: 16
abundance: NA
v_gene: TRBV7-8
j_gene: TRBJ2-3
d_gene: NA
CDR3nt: TGTGCCAGCACCCTTGGACTAAGCGGAACCACAGATACGCAGTATTTT
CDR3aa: CASTLGLSGTTDTQYF

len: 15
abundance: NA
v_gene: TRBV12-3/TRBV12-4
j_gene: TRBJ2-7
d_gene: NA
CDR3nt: TGTGCCAGCAGTCCTTCGAGGGACGACTCCTACGAGCAGTACTTC
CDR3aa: CASSPSRDDSYEQYF

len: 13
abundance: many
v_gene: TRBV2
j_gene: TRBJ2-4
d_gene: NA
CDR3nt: TGTGCCAGCAGTGAAGCGGGCGGCAACATTCAGTACTTC
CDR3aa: CASSEAGGNIQYF

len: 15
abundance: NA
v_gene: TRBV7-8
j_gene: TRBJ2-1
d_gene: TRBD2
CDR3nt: TGTGCCAGCAGCTTAGCACCTAGCGGGAGAGATGAGCAGTTCTTC
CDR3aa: CASSLAPSGRDEQFF

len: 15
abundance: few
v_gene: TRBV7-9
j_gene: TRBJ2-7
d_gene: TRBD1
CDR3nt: TGTGCCAGCAGCCAACAAGGACAGGGGGCCTACGAGCAGTACTTC
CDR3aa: CASSQQGQGAYEQYF

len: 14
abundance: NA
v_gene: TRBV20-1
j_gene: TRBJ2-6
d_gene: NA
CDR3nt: TGCAGTTCGTATTCCCCGGCCGGGGCCAACGTCCTGACTTTC
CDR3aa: CSSYSPAGANVLTF

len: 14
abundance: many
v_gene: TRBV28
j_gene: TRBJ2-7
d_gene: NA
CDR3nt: TGTGCCAGCAGTTCCACAAGGACCTTGTACGAGCAGTACTTC
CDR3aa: CASSSTRTLYEQYF

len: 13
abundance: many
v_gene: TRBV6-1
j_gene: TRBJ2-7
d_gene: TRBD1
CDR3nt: TGTGCCAGCACCCTGACAGGGGGCTACGAGCAGTACTTC
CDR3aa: CASTLTGGYEQYF

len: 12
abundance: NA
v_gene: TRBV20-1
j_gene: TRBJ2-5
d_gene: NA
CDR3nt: TGCAGCGTGGATCCTAGCCGAGAGACCCAGTACTTC
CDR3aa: CSVDPSRETQYF

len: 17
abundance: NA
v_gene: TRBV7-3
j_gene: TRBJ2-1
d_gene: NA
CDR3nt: TGTGCCAGCGGCTTAATCCCCACGGAGAGCTCCTACAATGAGCAGTTCTTC
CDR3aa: CASGLIPTESSYNEQFF

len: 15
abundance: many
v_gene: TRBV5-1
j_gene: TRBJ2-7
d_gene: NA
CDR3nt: TGCGCCAGCAGCTTGGTGGTCGGGTCCTCCTACGAGCAGTACTTC
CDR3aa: CASSLVVGSSYEQYF

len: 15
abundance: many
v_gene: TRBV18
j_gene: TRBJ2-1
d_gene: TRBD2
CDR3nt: TGTGCCAGCTCACCGGGGACTAGCGGAATGAATGAGCAGTTCTTC
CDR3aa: CASSPGTSGMNEQFF

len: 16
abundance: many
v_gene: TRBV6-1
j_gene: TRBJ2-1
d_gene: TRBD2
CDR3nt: TGTGCCAGCAGTGGCTCGACTAGCGGGAGTTTCAATGAGCAGTTCTTC
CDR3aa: CASSGSTSGSFNEQFF

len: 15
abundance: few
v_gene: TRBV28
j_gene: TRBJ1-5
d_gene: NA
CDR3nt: TGTGCCAGCAACCTACAGGGTTTGAGCAATCAGCCCCAGCATTTT
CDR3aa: CASNLQGLSNQPQHF

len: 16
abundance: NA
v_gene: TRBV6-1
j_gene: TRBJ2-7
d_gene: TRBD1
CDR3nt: TGTGCCAGCACCACGACCGGGACAGGGGGCTTCTACGAGCAGTACTTC
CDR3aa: CASTTTGTGGFYEQYF

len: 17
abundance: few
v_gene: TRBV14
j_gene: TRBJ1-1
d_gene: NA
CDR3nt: TGTGCCAGCAGCCCAAGAAGGCGCGACCCCGGGCACACTGAAGCTTTCTTT
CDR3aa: CASSPRRRDPGHTEAFF

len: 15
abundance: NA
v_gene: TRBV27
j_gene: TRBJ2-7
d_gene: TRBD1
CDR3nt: TGTGCCAGCAGGAACCGGGACAGGGGTTCCCACGAGCAGTACTTC
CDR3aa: CASRNRDRGSHEQYF

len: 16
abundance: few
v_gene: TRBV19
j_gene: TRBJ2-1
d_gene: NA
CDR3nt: TGTGCCAGTAGTATAGGAGGTCGGACTTCCTACAATGAGCAGTTCTTC
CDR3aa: CASSIGGRTSYNEQFF

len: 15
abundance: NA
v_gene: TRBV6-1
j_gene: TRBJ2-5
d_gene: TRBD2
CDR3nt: TGTGCCAGCAGTCTGACTAGCGCGCCCCAAGAGACCCAGTACTTC
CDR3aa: CASSLTSAPQETQYF

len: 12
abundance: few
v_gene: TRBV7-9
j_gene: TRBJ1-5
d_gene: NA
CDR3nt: TGTGCCAGTGCTAATAGCAATCAGCCCCAGCATTTT
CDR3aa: CASANSNQPQHF

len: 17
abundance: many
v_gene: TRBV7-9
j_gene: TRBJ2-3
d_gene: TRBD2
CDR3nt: TGTGCCAGCAGCTTAGTTTCGGGACTAGCGGACACAGATACGCAGTATTTT
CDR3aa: CASSLVSGLADTDTQYF